Detailed here is one T cell receptor (beta chain). No antigen is known for it. This beta chain appears as a stray read in a library generated for alpha chains; its size is not informative. Stated time point: sample taken at primary tumor resection. The donor population consisted of over 55 patients with untreated, early-stage non-small cell lung cancer. Sequencing covered unsorted whole RNA taken from tumor, nontumor lung or frozen PBMC. V lost 2 bases to trimming and J lost 4 bases, with 18 bases between them. The CDR3 has 17 amino acids. Germline V lookup: CDR1 MNHNY, CDR2 SVGAGI (reference sequence). This record comes from a study of spatial heterogeneity in lung cancer. General study findings and limits: The number of expanded tumor alpha and beta chains correlated with mutation number. Ubiquitous and regional expanded TCR counts correlated with ubiquitous and regional nonsynonymous mutations, respectively.

Each TCR cDNA molecule carried a unique molecular identifier. TCRdb reanalysed the 5' RACE reads using MiXCR and keeps one entry per CDR3 protein. The data show 2,000 to 3,000 distinct CDR3 sequences, 22% seen once. The receptor's source is a male donor with early-stage non-small cell lung cancer. The chain uses TRBV6-6 and TRBJ1-5; weak D call: TRBD1 (6 bases). The sequences come from lung tumor tissue, collected at surgery. The CDR3 loop is CASSYPPQQGTNQPQHF. CDR3 DNA sequence: TGTGCCAGCAGTTACCCACCGCAACAGGGAACGAATCAGCCCCAGCATTTT.